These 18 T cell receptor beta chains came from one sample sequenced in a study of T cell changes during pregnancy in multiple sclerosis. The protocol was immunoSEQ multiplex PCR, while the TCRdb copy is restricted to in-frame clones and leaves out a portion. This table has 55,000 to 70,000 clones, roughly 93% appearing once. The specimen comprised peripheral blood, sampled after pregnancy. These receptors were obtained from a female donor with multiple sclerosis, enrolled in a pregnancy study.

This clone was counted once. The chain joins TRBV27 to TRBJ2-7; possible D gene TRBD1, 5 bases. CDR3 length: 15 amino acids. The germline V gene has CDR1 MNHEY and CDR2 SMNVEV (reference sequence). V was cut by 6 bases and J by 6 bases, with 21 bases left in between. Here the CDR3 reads CASRPIGQTGGEQYF. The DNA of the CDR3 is TGTGCCAGCAGACCCATAGGCCAAACAGGTGGCGAGCAGTACTTC.

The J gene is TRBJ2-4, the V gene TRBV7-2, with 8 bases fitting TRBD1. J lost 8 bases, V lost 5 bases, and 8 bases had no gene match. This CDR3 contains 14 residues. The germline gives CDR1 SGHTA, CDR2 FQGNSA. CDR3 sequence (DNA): TGTGCCAGCAGCCGGACAGGGCCGCGGGACATTCAGTACTTC. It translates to CASSRTGPRDIQYF.

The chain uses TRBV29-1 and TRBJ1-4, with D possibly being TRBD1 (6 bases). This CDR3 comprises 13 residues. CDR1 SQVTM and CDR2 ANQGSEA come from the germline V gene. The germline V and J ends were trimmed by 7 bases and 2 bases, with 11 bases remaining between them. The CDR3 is CSAGGATNEKLFF. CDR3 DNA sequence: TGCAGCGCCGGGGGGGCGACTAATGAAAAACTGTTTTTT.

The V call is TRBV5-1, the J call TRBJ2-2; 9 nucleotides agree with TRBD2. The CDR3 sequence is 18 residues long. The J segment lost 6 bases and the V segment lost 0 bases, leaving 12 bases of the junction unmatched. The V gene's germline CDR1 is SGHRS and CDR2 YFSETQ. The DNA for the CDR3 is TGCGCCAGCAGCTTGGAATCTAGCGGGAAGTTTGGCGCCGGGGAGCTGTTTTTT. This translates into CASSLESSGKFGAGELFF. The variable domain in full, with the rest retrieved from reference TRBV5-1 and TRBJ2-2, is KAGVTQTPRYLIKTRGQQVTLSCSPISGHRSVSWYQQTPGQGLQFLFEYFSETQRNKGNFPGRFSGRQFSNSRSEMNVSTLELGDSALYLCASSLESSGKFGAGELFFGEGSRLTVL.

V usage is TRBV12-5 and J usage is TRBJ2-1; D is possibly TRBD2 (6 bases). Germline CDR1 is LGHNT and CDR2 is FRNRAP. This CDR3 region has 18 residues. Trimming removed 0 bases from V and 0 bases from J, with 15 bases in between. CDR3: CASGLVGEVAVSYNEQFF. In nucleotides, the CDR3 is TGTGCTAGTGGTTTGGTGGGGGAAGTAGCGGTCTCCTACAATGAGCAGTTCTTC.

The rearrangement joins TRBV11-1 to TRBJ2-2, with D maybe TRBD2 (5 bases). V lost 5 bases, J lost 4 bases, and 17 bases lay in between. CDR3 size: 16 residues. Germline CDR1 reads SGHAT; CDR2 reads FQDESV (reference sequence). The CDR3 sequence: CASSLAYLGITGELFF. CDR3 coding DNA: TGTGCCAGCAGCCTTGCTTATCTCGGGATCACCGGGGAGCTGTTTTTT.

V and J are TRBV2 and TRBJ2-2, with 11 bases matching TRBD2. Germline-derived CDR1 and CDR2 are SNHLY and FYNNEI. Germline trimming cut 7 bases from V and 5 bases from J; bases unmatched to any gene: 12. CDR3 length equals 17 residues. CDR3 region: CASKEKGLAGGTGELFF. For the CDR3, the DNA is TGTGCCAGCAAAGAGAAGGGGCTAGCGGGAGGAACCGGGGAGCTGTTTTTT.

The CDR3 reads CAWSKGGYTEAFF. The CDR3 DNA reads as TGTGCCTGGAGTAAGGGGGGGTACACTGAAGCTTTCTTT. The chain carries TRBV30 and TRBJ1-1; possible D gene TRBD1, 6 bases. Trimming removed 2 bases at V and 3 bases at J, with 10 bases between. The germline V gene has CDR1 GTSNPN and CDR2 SVGIG (reference sequence). The CDR3 covers 13 residues.

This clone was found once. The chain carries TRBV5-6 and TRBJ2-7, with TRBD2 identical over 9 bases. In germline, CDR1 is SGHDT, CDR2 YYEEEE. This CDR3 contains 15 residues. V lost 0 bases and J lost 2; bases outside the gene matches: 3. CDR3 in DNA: TGTGCCAGCAGCTTGGACCTAGCGGGACCCTACGAGCAGTACTTC. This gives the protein CASSLDLAGPYEQYF.

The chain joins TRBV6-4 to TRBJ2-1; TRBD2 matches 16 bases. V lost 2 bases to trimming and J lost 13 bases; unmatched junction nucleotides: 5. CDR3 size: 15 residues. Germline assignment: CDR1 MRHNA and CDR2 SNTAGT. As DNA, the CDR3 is TGTGCCAGCAGTGACGCGGGACTAGCGGGAGGGCCACAGTTCTTC. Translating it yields CASSDAGLAGGPQFF.

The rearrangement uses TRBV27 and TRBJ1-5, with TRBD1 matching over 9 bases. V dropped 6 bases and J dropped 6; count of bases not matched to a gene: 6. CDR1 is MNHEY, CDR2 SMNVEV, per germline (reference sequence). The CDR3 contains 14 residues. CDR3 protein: CASSLDRGGQPQHF. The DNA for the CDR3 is TGTGCCAGCAGCTTGGACAGGGGTGGTCAGCCCCAGCATTTT.

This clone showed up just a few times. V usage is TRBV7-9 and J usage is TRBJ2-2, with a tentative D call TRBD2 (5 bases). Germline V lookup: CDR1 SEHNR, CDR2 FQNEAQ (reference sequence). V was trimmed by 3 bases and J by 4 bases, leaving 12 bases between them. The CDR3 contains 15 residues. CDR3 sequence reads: CASSFLEVGTGELFF. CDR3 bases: TGTGCCAGCAGCTTCCTGGAGGTGGGCACCGGGGAGCTGTTTTTT.

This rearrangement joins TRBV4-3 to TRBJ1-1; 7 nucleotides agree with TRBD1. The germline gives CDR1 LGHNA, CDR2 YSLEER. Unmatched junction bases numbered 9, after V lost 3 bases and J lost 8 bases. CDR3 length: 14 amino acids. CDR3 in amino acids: CASSHARGQQEAFF. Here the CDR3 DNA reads TGCGCCAGCAGCCATGCCCGGGGACAGCAAGAAGCTTTCTTT.

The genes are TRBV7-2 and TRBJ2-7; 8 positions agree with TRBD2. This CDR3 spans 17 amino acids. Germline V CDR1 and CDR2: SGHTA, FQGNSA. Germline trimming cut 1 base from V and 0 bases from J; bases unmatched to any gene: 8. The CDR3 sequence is CASSLEHGAGGSYEQYF. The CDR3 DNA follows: TGTGCCAGCAGCTTAGAGCATGGCGCGGGAGGCTCCTACGAGCAGTACTTC.

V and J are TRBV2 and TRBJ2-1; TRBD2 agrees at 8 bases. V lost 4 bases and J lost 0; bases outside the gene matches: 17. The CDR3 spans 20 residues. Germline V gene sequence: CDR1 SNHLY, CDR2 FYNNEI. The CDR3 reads CASSVPRFAGGSSSYNEQFF. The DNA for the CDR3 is TGTGCCAGCAGTGTCCCCAGATTCGCGGGAGGCTCGAGCTCCTACAATGAGCAGTTCTTC.

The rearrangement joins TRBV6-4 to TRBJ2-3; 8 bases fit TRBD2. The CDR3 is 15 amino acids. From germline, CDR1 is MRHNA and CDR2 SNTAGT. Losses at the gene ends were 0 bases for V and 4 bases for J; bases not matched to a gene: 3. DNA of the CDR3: TGTGCCAGCAGTGACTCGAGCGGGAGTGCAGATACGCAGTATTTT. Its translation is CASSDSSGSADTQYF.

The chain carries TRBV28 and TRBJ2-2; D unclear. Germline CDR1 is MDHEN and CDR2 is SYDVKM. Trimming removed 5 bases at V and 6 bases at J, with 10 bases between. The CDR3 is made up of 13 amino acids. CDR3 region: CASSIRLPGELFF. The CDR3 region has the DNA TGTGCCAGCAGTATAAGACTCCCCGGGGAGCTGTTTTTT.

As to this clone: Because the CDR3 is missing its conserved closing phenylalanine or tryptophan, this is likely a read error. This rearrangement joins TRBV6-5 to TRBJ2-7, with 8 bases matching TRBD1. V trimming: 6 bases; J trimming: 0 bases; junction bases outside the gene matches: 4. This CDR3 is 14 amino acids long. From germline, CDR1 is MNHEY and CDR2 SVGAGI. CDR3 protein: CASRLQGVSYEQYL. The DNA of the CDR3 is TGTGCCAGCAGACTACAGGGGGTCTCCTACGAGCAGTACCTC.